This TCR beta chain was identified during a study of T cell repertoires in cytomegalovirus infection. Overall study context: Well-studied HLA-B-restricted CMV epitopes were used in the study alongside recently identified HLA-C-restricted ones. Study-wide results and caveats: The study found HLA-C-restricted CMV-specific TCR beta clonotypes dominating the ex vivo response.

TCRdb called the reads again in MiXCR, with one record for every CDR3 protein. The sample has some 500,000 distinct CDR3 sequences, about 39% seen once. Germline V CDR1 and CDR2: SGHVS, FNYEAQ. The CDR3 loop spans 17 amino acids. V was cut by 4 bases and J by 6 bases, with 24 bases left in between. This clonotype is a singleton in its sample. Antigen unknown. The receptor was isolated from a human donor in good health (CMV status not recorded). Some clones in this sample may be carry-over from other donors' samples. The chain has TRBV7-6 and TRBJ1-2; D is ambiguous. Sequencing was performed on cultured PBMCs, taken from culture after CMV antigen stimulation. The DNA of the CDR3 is TGTGCCAGCAGCTCGCCTTCGGTTGGAGAACGCCTTGATGGCTACACCTTC. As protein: CASSSPSVGERLDGYTF.